The 24 T cell receptor beta chains below come from one sample, sequenced in a study of regulatory T cells in long-lasting Graves disease. Construction of TCR beta libraries relied on iRepertoire HTBI primers and on Arm-PCR targeting CDR3 regions. TCRdb reprocessed the multiplex PCR reads with MiXCR, giving one entry per CDR3 protein. The sample records around 400,000 distinct CDR3 sequences, around a sixth being singletons. The time point is: newly diagnosed GD, antithyroid drugs for less than 3 months. PBMC-derived RNA was used for the TCR library. The source material was peripheral blood mononuclear cells (PBMCs), sampled at new diagnosis, from a patient treated with antithyroid drugs. These receptors were taken from a female donor with Graves disease.

The sample holds many counts of this clonotype. This chain links TRBV27 with TRBJ2-3; weak D call: TRBD1 (5 bases). This CDR3 comprises 14 residues. Germline CDR1 is MNHEY and CDR2 is SMNVEV (reference sequence). Trimming removed 3 bases at V and 2 bases at J, with 9 bases between. CDR3 residues: CASSFDSPTDTQYF. CDR3 bases: TGTGCCAGCAGTTTTGACAGTCCCACAGATACGCAGTATTTT.

This clonotype was observed many times. This chain links TRBV13 with TRBJ1-2; TRBD1 matches at 9 bases. This CDR3 has 16 residues. Germline CDR1 reads PRHDT; CDR2 reads FYEKMQ (reference sequence). The V gene end was trimmed by 8 bases and the J gene end by 0 bases; junction bases not matched to a gene: 10. CDR3 DNA sequence: TGTGCCAGCTCCCGGGACAGGGTCATATCTAACTATGGCTACACCTTC. Its translation is CASSRDRVISNYGYTF.

The sample holds many counts of this clonotype. V gene TRBV27 combines with J gene TRBJ1-1; D remains unclear. Germline V CDR1 and CDR2: MNHEY, SMNVEV (reference sequence). This CDR3 has 13 residues. V dropped 1 base and J dropped 7 bases, with 10 bases sitting between them. CDR3 in DNA: TGTGCCAGCAGTTTATACCCCAGAGATGAAGCTTTCTTT. As protein: CASSLYPRDEAFF.

This clonotype turned up a few times. The DNA is left out, because the CDR3 cannot be placed on it with certainty; the CDR3 is given as TCRdb lists it. V and J are TRBV19 and TRBJ2-2. Germline-derived CDR1 and CDR2 are LNHDA and SQIVND (reference sequence). The CDR3 sequence runs 16 residues, both termini included. CDR3 in amino acids: CASSPQPNLRAGELFF.

This CDR3 reads CSARDRIPNTEAFF. CDR3 in DNA: TGCAGTGCTAGGGACAGGATCCCGAACACTGAAGCTTTCTTT. The chain employs TRBV20-1 and TRBJ1-1, with 7 bases lining up with TRBD1. Germline V gene data show CDR1 as DFQATT and CDR2 as SNEGSKA (reference sequence). This CDR3 is 14 amino acids long. With V trimmed by 3 bases and J by 1 base, 5 bases remained unmatched.

This clonotype was found many times. This chain joins TRBV27 and TRBJ2-7; TRBD2 might be the D (5 bases). Trimming shortened V by 7 bases and J by 5 bases, and 9 bases separated the two germline ends. The germline gives CDR1 MNHEY, CDR2 SMNVEV (reference sequence). This CDR3 has 11 amino acids. The CDR3 loop is CASKRGNEQYF. CDR3 coding DNA: TGTGCCAGCAAGAGAGGGAACGAGCAGTACTTC.

For this clonotype: An end of the junction differs from the germline gene, which may be a read error. The chain is built from TRBV6-1 and TRBJ1-4; a weak D match, TRBD1 (6 bases). Germline V gene lookup returns CDR1 MNHNS and CDR2 SASEGT. The CDR3 sequence is 15 residues long. The CDR3, as DNA: TGTGCCAGCAGTTACGCCGGGGGGCGGGATGAAAAACTGGTTTTT. It is translated as CASSYAGGRDEKLVF.

This clonotype has a count of ten or more. The rearrangement links TRBV18 to TRBJ2-1, with TRBD2 as a possible D gene (5 bases). The DNA end lines up better with TRBJ2-5; the J call may be wrong. The CDR3 is made up of 14 amino acids. The germline V gene has CDR1 KGHSH and CDR2 LQKENI. This CDR3 reads CASSPSGVRETQYF. In DNA form, the CDR3 reads TGTGCCAGCTCACCTTCCGGGGTGAGGGAGACCCAGTACTTC.

This clonotype appeared many times. The V call is TRBV11-2, the J call TRBJ2-1; TRBD2 agrees at 8 bases. The germline CDR1 and CDR2 sequences are SGHAT and FQNNGV. V was clipped by 2 bases and J by 6 bases; unmatched bases: 6. The CDR3 is 15 amino acids. The DNA of the CDR3 is TGTGCCAGCAGCTTATTTAGCGGGACGGGCAATGAGCAGTTCTTC. It encodes CASSLFSGTGNEQFF.

This clonotype has more than one count but fewer than ten. The chain has TRBV15 and TRBJ2-2; D is unresolved. Trimming left V 3 bases short and J 0 bases short, with 5 bases between. Per the germline V gene, CDR1 is LNHNV and CDR2 is YYDKDF (reference sequence). The CDR3 has 14 residues. The CDR3 DNA reads TGTGCCACCAGCAGGTTTTCGAACACCGGGGAGCTGTTTTTT. Translation gives CATSRFSNTGELFF.

Ten or more counts support this clonotype. The genes are TRBV3-1 and TRBJ1-2, with 10 nucleotides matching TRBD1. The CDR3 totals 17 residues. V lost 4 bases, J lost 6 bases, and 14 bases stayed unmatched. Germline-derived CDR1 and CDR2 are LGHDT and YNNKEL (reference sequence). CDR3 nucleotides: TGTGCCAGCAGCCCAGAGACAGGGGGCGCGTGGATCGATGGCTACACCTTC. It is translated as CASSPETGGAWIDGYTF.

Regarding this clonotype: A clone one base away is much larger, so this may be a read error. V gene TRBV19 combines with J gene TRBJ2-7; TRBD1 agrees at 8 bases. Per germline, CDR1 LNHDA and CDR2 SQIVND (reference sequence). V shed 8 bases and J 2 bases; nucleotides not matched to a gene: 11. The CDR3 loop spans 15 amino acids. CDR3 protein: CASGTGPGQAYEQYF. CDR3 coding DNA: TGTGCCAGTGGTACGGGACCGGGACAGGCCTACGAGCAGTACTTC.

The chain links TRBV20-1 to TRBJ2-3; maybe TRBD1 (6 bases). With 6 bases removed from V and 2 bases from J, the gap between germline ends came to 27 bases. Germline lookup yields CDR1 DFQATT and CDR2 SNEGSKA (reference sequence). The CDR3 is 18 amino acids. The CDR3 bases are TGCAGTGCCAAGAGTTCAGGACAGCCCCTCGGAACCACAGATACGCAGTATTTT. Translated, it gives CSAKSSGQPLGTTDTQYF.

Comment on this clonotype: One junction end does not reproduce the germline sequence, and a read error may be involved. V usage is TRBV20-1 and J usage is TRBJ2-3; 9 bases agree with TRBD2. This CDR3 has 15 residues. Germline CDR1 DFQATT, CDR2 SNEGSKA (reference sequence). DNA for the CDR3: TGTAGTGTTAGAGATCCGGGGACTAGCTGGGATACGCAGTATTTT. Translated, it gives CSVRDPGTSWDTQYF.

This clonotype has a count of ten or more. This chain uses TRBV11-2 with TRBJ2-2, with a tentative D call TRBD2 (5 bases). Between the trimmed V and J ends, which lost 4 bases and 8 bases, there was a span of 17 bases. Germline V gives CDR1 SGHAT, CDR2 FQNNGV. This CDR3 contains 15 residues. The CDR3 region has the DNA TGTGCCAGCAGCTCACGACTACCCTTTTTAGGGGAGCTGTTTTTT. It translates to CASSSRLPFLGELFF.

In this sample, this clonotype turned up many times. The rearrangement joins TRBV20-1 to TRBJ2-7; D is unresolved. In germline, CDR1 is DFQATT, CDR2 SNEGSKA (reference sequence). The CDR3 totals 11 residues. V lost 5 bases and J lost 7, with 12 bases in between. The CDR3, as DNA: TGCAGTGCTTTGGTTATGGGGGAGCAGTACTTC. This sequence encodes CSALVMGEQYF.

In the case of this clonotype: The likely explanation is a read error, given a far larger clone one base away. CDR3: CSAGNEQYF. The CDR3 nucleotides read TGCAGTGCTGGCAATGAGCAGTACTTC. The chain joins TRBV20-1 to TRBJ2-7, with no clear D. The CDR3 covers 9 residues. CDR1 is DFQATT and CDR2 is SNEGSKA in the germline V gene (reference sequence). Trimming took off 5 bases at V and 7 bases at J, with 6 bases between the two ends.

This clonotype was found many times. The gene calls are TRBV12-3 or TRBV12-4 and TRBJ2-2, with a weak D call TRBD1 (6 bases). CDR3 length: 16 residues. Trimming removed 4 bases from V and 3 bases from J, with 15 bases in between. The CDR3 is CASSSGTRMYTGELFF. DNA of the CDR3: TGTGCCAGCAGTTCCGGGACACGGATGTACACCGGGGAGCTGTTTTTT.

The chain employs TRBV20-1 and TRBJ2-4; possible D gene TRBD2, 6 bases. The germline gives CDR1 DFQATT, CDR2 SNEGSKA (reference sequence). Deletions cut 4 bases from V and 8 bases from J, with 15 bases between. The CDR3 runs 13 residues. CDR3 in DNA: TGCAGTGCTACCCCCGGGAGAGAGGACATTCAGTACTTC. Amino acid sequence: CSATPGREDIQYF.

In this sample, this clonotype turned up many times. The rearrangement links TRBV13 to TRBJ2-7; D gene ambiguous. Germline assignment: CDR1 PRHDT and CDR2 FYEKMQ (reference sequence). This CDR3 region has 13 residues. V was trimmed by 0 bases and J by 6 bases, leaving 9 bases between them. This CDR3 reads CASSLGSVLEQYF. CDR3 DNA: TGTGCCAGCAGCTTAGGGTCCGTCCTCGAGCAGTACTTC.

This clonotype was seen at least ten times. V is TRBV29-1 and J is TRBJ1-2; tentatively, D is TRBD1 (5 bases). Trimming left V 0 bases short and J 8 bases short, with 31 bases between. This CDR3 comprises 19 residues. Germline CDR1 is SQVTM and CDR2 is ANQGSEA. The CDR3 DNA reads as TGCAGCGTTGAAGATCTCGGTCTCGCCCCAGGGAGAACAGTTGGGGGCTACACCTTC. Its translation: CSVEDLGLAPGRTVGGYTF. The whole variable domain, remainder taken from reference TRBV29-1 and TRBJ1-2, is SAVISQKPSRDICQRGTSLTIQCQVDSQVTMMFWYRQQPGQSLTLIATANQGSEATYESGFVIDKFPISRPNLTFSTLTVSNMSPEDSSIYLCSVEDLGLAPGRTVGGYTFGSGTRLTVV.

This clonotype has ten or more counts. The chain couples TRBV4-3 to TRBJ2-1; no reliable D call. The CDR3 length is 17 residues. With 0 bases removed from V and 0 bases from J, the gap between germline ends came to 12 bases. The germline gives CDR1 LGHNA, CDR2 YSLEER. CDR3 protein: CASSQDTSDLSYNEQFF. As DNA, the CDR3 is TGCGCCAGCAGCCAAGATACCAGCGACCTCTCCTACAATGAGCAGTTCTTC.

At least ten counts were recorded for this clonotype. This rearrangement joins TRBV10-3 to TRBJ2-1; D may be TRBD2 (6 bases). From germline, CDR1 is ENHRY and CDR2 SYGVKD. The length of the CDR3 is 15 residues. V dropped 3 bases and J dropped 2 bases, with 11 bases sitting between them. The CDR3, as DNA: TGTGCCATCAGTGATCTAGCGTCCACCTACAATGAGCAGTTCTTC. Translation: CAISDLASTYNEQFF.

Many counts were recorded for this clonotype. V usage is TRBV20-1 and J usage is TRBJ1-2; weak D call: TRBD1 (5 bases). This CDR3 contains 14 residues. Germline CDR1 is DFQATT and CDR2 is SNEGSKA (reference sequence). V shed 6 bases and J shed 1 base, with 15 bases lying between them. CDR3 protein: CSAQSGGLNYGYTF. CDR3 DNA: TGCAGTGCCCAGTCTGGGGGACTTAACTATGGCTACACCTTC.